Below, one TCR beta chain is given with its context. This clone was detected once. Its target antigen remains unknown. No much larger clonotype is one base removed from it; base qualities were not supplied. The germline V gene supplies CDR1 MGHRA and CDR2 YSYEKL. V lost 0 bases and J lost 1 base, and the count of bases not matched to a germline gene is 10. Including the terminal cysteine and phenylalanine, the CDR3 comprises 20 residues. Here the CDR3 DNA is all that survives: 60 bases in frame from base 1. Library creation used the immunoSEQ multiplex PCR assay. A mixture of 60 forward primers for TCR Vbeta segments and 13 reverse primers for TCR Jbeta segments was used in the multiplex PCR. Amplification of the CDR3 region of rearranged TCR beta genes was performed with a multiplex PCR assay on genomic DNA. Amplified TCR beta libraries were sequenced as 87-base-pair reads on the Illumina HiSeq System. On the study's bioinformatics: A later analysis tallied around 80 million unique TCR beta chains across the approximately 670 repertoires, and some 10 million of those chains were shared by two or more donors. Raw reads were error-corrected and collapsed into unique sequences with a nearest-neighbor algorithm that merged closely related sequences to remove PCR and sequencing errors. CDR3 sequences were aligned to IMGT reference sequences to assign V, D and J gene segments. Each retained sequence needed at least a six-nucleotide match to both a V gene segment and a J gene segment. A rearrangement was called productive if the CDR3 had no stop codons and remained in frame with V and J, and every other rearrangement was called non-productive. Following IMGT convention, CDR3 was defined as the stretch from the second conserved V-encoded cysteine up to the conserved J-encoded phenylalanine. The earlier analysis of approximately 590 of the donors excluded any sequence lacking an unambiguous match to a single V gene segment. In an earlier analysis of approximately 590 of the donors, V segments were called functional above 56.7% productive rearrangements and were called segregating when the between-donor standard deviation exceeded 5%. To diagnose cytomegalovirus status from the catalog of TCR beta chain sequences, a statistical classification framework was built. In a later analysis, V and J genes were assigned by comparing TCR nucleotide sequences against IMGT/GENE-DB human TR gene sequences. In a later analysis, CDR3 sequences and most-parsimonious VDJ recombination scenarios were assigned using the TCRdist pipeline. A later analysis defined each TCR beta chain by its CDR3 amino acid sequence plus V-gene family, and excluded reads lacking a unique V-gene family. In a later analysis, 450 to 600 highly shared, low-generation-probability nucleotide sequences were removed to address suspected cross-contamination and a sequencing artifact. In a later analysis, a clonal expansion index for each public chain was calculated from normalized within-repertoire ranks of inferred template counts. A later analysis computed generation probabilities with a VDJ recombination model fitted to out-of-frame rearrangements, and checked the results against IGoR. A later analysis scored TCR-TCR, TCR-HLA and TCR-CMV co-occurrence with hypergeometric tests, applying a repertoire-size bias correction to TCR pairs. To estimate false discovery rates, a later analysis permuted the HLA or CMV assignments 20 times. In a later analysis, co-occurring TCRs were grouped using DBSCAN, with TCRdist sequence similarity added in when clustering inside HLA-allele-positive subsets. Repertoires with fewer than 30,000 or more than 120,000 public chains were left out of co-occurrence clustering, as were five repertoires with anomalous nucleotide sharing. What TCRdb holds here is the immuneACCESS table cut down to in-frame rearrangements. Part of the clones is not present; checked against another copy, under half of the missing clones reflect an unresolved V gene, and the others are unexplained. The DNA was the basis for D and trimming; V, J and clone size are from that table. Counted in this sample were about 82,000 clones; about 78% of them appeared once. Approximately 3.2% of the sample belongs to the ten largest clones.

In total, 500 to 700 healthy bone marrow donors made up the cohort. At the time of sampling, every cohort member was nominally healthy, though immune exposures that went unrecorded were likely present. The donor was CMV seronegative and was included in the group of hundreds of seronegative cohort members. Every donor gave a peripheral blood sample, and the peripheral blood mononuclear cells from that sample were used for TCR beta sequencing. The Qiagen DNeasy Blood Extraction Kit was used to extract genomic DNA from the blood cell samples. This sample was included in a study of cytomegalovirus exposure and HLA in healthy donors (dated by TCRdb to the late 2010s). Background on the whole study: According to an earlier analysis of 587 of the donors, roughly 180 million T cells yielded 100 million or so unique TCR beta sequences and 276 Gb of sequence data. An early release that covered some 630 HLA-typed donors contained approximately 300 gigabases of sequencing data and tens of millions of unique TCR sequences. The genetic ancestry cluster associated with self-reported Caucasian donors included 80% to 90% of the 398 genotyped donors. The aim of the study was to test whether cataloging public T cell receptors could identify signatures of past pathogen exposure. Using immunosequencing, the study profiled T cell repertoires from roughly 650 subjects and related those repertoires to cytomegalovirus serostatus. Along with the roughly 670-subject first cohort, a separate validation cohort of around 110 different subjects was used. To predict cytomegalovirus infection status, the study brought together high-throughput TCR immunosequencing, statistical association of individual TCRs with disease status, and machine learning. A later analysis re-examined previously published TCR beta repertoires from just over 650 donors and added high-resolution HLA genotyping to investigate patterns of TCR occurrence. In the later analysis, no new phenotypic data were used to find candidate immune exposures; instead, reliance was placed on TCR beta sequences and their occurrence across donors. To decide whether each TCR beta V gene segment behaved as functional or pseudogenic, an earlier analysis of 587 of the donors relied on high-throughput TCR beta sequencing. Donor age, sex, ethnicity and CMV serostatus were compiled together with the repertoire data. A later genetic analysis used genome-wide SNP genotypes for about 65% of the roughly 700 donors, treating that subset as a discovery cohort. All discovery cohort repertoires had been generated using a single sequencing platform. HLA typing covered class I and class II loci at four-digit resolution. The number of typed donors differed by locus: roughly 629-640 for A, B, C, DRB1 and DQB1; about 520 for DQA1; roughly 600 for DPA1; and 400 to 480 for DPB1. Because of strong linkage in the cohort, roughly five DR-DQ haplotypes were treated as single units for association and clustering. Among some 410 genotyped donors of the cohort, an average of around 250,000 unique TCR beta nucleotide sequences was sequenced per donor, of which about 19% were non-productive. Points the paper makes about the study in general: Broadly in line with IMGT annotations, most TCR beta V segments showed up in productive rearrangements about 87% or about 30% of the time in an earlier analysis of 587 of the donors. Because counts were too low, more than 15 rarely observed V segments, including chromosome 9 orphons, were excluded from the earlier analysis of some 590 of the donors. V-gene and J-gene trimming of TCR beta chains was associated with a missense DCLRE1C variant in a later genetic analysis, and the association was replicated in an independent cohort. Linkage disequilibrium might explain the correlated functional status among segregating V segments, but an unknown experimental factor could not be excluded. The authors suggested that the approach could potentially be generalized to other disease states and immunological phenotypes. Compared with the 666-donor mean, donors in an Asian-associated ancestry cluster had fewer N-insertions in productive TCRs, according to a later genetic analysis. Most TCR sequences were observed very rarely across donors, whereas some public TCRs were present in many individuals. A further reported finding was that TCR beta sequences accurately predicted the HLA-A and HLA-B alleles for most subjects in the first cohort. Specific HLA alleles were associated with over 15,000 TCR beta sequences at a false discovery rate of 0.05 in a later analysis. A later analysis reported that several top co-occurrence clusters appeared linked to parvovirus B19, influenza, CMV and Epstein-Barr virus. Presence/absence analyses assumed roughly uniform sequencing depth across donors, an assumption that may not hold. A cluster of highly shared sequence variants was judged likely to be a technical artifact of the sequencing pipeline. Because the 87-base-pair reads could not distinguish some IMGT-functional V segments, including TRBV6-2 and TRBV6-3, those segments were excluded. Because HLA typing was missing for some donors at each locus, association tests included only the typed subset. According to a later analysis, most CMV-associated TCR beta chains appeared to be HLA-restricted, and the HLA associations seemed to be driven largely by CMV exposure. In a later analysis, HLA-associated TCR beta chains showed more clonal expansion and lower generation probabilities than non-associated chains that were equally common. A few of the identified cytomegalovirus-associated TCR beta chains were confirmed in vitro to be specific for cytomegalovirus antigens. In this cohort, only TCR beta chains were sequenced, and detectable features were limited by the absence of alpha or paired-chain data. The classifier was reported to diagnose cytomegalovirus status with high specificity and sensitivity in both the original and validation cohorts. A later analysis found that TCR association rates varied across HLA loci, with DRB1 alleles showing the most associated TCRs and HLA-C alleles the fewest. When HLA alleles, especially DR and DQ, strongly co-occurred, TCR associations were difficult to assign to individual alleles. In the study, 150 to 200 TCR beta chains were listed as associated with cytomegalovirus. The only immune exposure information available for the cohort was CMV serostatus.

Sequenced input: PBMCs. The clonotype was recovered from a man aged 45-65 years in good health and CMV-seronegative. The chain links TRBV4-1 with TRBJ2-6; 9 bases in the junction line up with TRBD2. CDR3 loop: CASSQDFRGGGASGANVLTF. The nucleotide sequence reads TGCGCCAGCAGCCAAGATTTCCGGGGCGGGGGGGCTTCTGGGGCCAACGTCCTGACTTTC.